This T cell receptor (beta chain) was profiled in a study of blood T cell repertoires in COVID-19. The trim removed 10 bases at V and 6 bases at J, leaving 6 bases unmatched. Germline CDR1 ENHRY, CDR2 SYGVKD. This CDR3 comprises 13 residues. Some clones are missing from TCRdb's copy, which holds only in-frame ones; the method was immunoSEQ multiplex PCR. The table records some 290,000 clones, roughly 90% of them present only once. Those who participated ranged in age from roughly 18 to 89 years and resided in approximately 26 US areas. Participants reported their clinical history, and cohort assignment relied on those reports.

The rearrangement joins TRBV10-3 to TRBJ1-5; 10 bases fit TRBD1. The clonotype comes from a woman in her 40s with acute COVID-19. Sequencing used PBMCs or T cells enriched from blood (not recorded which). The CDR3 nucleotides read TGTGCCACCGGGGACAGGGGACTTCAGCCCCAGCATTTT. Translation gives CATGDRGLQPQHF.